The TCR beta chain under discussion was sequenced for a study of blood T cell repertoires in COVID-19. Overall study context: Collection of acute and convalescent COVID-19 samples took place in the United States, Italy and Spain.

Sequencing used immunoSEQ multiplex PCR; TCRdb keeps in-frame clones, though not all of them. The sample records about 190,000 clones, roughly 80% being singletons. The germline V and J ends were trimmed by 4 bases and 3 bases, with 10 bases remaining between them. From germline, CDR1 is ENHRY and CDR2 SYGVKD. This CDR3 contains 13 residues. Sample: PBMCs or T cells enriched from blood (not recorded which). The rearrangement links TRBV10-3 to TRBJ2-7; D is perhaps TRBD1 (6 bases). This receptor was taken from a woman in her 30s who had recovered from COVID-19. The CDR3 spells CAISVGQVYEQYF. CDR3 bases: TGTGCCATCAGTGTGGGACAAGTCTACGAGCAGTACTTC.